The 10 T cell receptor beta chains below were found in one sample sequenced in a study of cytomegalovirus exposure and HLA in healthy donors (TCRdb year 2017). The method behind the library was the immunoSEQ multiplex PCR assay. For the multiplex PCR, a mixture combining 60 forward primers for TCR Vbeta segments and 13 reverse primers for TCR Jbeta segments was used. TCRdb's version of the immuneACCESS table is confined to in-frame rearrangements and falls short of the full clone set. An unresolved V gene accounts for under half of the shortfall where checked; the remainder is of unknown origin. A total of 150,000 to 180,000 clones appear in this sample, about 83% of them only once. The top ten clones comprise about 4% of the sample. The sequencing sample was made of PBMCs. All receptors come from a woman aged 40-49 years in good health and CMV-seronegative.

The CDR3 loop reads CASSFPGLAGVPFPEQFF. As DNA, the CDR3 is TGTGCCAGCAGCTTTCCGGGACTAGCGGGAGTACCTTTCCCTGAGCAGTTCTTC. The chain employs TRBV5-6 and TRBJ2-1, with 14 bases aligning to TRBD2. This CDR3 is built from 18 residues. Losses at the gene ends were 2 bases for V and 9 bases for J; bases not matched to a gene: 13. Germline V lookup: CDR1 SGHDT, CDR2 YYEEEE.

V usage is TRBV27 and J usage is TRBJ1-5; D uncertain. This CDR3 region has 11 residues. CDR1 and CDR2 from the germline V gene are MNHEY and SMNVEV (reference sequence). Trimming left V 2 bases short and J 9 bases short, with 5 bases between. CDR3 loop: CASSLPRPQHF. The CDR3 DNA reads TGTGCCAGCAGTTTACCGAGGCCCCAGCATTTT.

The genes are TRBV25-1 and TRBJ2-1, with D tentatively TRBD2 (6 bases). V was pared by 7 bases and J by 4 bases, with 23 bases between. Germline V gene data show CDR1 as MGHDK and CDR2 as SYGVNS. The CDR3 totals 17 residues. CDR3 sequence reads: CASKQGNLRGIYNEQFF. Here the CDR3 DNA reads TGTGCCAGCAAACAAGGGAATCTGCGCGGGATATACAATGAGCAGTTCTTC.

This clone occurred a few times. J is TRBJ1-2 and V is TRBV6-5; weak D call: TRBD1 (5 bases). With 5 bases removed from V and 3 bases from J, the gap between germline ends came to 13 bases. Per germline, CDR1 MNHEY and CDR2 SVGAGI. The CDR3 consists of 14 residues. The CDR3 is CASSLTGAYYGYTF. The CDR3 coding sequence is TGTGCCAGCAGTCTTACAGGAGCTTACTATGGCTACACCTTC.

The chain carries TRBV10-3 and TRBJ1-1; D might be TRBD1 (6 bases). Germline CDR1 and CDR2: ENHRY and SYGVKD. CDR3 length: 12 amino acids. With 3 bases removed from V and 4 bases from J, the gap between germline ends came to 6 bases. The CDR3 sequence is CAISEGGTEAFF. The CDR3 DNA follows: TGTGCCATCAGTGAAGGGGGCACTGAAGCTTTCTTT.

The CDR3 DNA sequence: TGCGCCAGCAGCTTAGGAGCGGGAGGCTTGGTAGATACGCAGTATTTT. It translates to CASSLGAGGLVDTQYF. This chain links TRBV5-1 with TRBJ2-3, with 9 bases that match TRBD2. Germline V gene sequence: CDR1 SGHRS, CDR2 YFSETQ. The CDR3 runs 16 residues. V trimming: 2 bases; J trimming: 5 bases; junction bases outside the gene matches: 9.

This rearrangement joins TRBV7-6 to TRBJ2-3; weak D call: TRBD1 (5 bases). V lost 5 bases and J lost 2, with 14 bases in between. Germline V CDR1 and CDR2: SGHVS, FNYEAQ. This CDR3 comprises 15 residues. The CDR3, as DNA: TGTGCCAGCAGCGCAGCTGGACACCTCACAGATACGCAGTATTTT. Its translation is CASSAAGHLTDTQYF.

J is TRBJ2-7 and V is TRBV5-6; 9 nucleotides agree with TRBD1. The CDR3 consists of 13 residues. Germline loops: CDR1 SGHDT, CDR2 YYEEEE. Trimming took 4 bases from V and 3 from J; bases not matched to a gene: 2. The CDR3 nucleotides are TGTGCCAGCAGCCCGGACAGGGGCTACGAGCAGTACTTC. Translated, it gives CASSPDRGYEQYF.

This clone showed up just a few times. The V and J genes are TRBV7-9 and TRBJ2-5; 11 bases line up with TRBD2. Trimming took 5 bases from V and 5 from J; bases not matched to a gene: 4. The CDR3 loop spans 14 amino acids. Germline V lookup: CDR1 SEHNR, CDR2 FQNEAQ (reference sequence). The CDR3 DNA follows: TGTGCCAGCAGCCCTAGCGGGGGGTCGGAGACCCAGTACTTC. Amino acids: CASSPSGGSETQYF. Supplemented by reference TRBV7-9 and TRBJ2-5, the full variable domain reads DTGVSQNPRHKITKRGQNVTFRCDPISEHNRLYWYRQTLGQGPEFLTYFQNEAQLEKSRLLSDRFSAERPKGSFSTLEIQRTEQGDSAMYLCASSPSGGSETQYFGPGTRLLVL.

V and J are TRBV5-1 and TRBJ1-1; no reliable D call. Deletions cut 1 base from V and 1 base from J, with 2 bases between. The germline CDR1 and CDR2 sequences are SGHRS and YFSETQ. The CDR3 spans 12 residues. This chain's CDR3 is CASSLQNTEAFF. Here the CDR3 DNA reads TGCGCCAGCAGCTTGCAGAACACTGAAGCTTTCTTT. Full variable domain (remainder filled in from reference TRBV5-1 and TRBJ1-1): KAGVTQTPRYLIKTRGQQVTLSCSPISGHRSVSWYQQTPGQGLQFLFEYFSETQRNKGNFPGRFSGRQFSNSRSEMNVSTLELGDSALYLCASSLQNTEAFFGQGTRLTVV.